This TCR beta chain was retrieved from a study of control samples from healthy donors and cancer patients. Here immunoSEQ multiplex PCR was the method, and the copy in TCRdb shows in-frame clones only, minus some. Counted here are tens of thousands of clones, approximately 91% occurring once; the ten biggest clones make up 40%. Unmatched junction bases numbered 16, after V lost 1 base and J lost 4 bases. CDR1 and CDR2 from the germline V gene are MNHEY and SMNVEV (reference sequence). CDR3 length: 19 amino acids. This TCR was recovered from a man between 50 and 59 years old with head and neck cancer. V is TRBV27 and J is TRBJ2-7, with 10 bases that match TRBD2. What was sequenced was PBMCs. The CDR3 DNA follows: TGTGCCAGCAGTTTATTGGGACTAGCGTCTAGCGGGGGCGGTTACGAGCAGTACTTC. It translates to CASSLLGLASSGGGYEQYF.